These 18 T cell receptor beta chains originate from one sample sequenced in a study of vaccination and CD4 T cells after COVID-19. No antigen is known for these receptors. The Oncomine TCR Beta short-read assay sequenced DNA from cultured CD4+ T cells. TCRdb used MiXCR to reprocess the PCR reads, holding one entry per CDR3 protein. The sample shows 15,000 or so distinct CDR3 sequences, about 29% of them seen only once. As for treatment: roughly 11-day PBMC culture with coronavirus spike peptide pools or control peptides (ViraFEST assay). The sequenced sample was cultured CD4+ T cells from blood. Source of these receptors: a human donor with COVID-19.

This clonotype was detected only a few times. The CDR3 DNA sequence: TGCGCCAGCAGCTTGGCCGGCCAGGCCTATGGCTACACCTTC. Encoded protein: CASSLAGQAYGYTF. The chain has TRBV5-1 and TRBJ1-2; no reliable D call. The ends were cut back, 0 bases at V and 4 bases at J, with 10 bases in the middle. This CDR3 contains 14 residues. Germline lookup yields CDR1 SGHRS and CDR2 YFSETQ.

J is TRBJ2-6 and V is TRBV28; 10 bases are shared with TRBD1. J was trimmed by 3 bases and V by 6 bases; bases with no gene match: 5. The CDR3 has 16 residues. Looked up from germline, CDR1 is MDHEN and CDR2 is SYDVKM. The CDR3 reads CASRRQGAVGANVLTF. The CDR3 nucleotides read TGTGCCAGCAGACGACAGGGGGCGGTTGGGGCCAACGTCCTGACTTTC.

This clonotype has just a few counts. V and J are TRBV6-1 and TRBJ2-1; D is unresolved. Germline-derived CDR1 and CDR2 are MNHNS and SASEGT. The germline V and J ends were trimmed by 5 bases and 2 bases, with 16 bases remaining between them. CDR3 length: 16 residues. The CDR3 nucleotides read TGTGCCAGCAGTCACCCAAGGCTAGGTACCTACAATGAGCAGTTCTTC. Translated: CASSHPRLGTYNEQFF.

The CDR3 DNA follows: TGCGCCAGCAGTGAGGAGGACAGGGACACCGGGGAGCTGTTTTTT. This encodes CASSEEDRDTGELFF. The chain uses TRBV10-2 and TRBJ2-2; 8 positions agree with TRBD1. J was trimmed by 3 bases and V by 2 bases; bases with no gene match: 2. CDR3 length: 15 residues. From germline, CDR1 is WSHSY and CDR2 SAAADI.

This chain links TRBV7-2 with TRBJ1-4, with TRBD1 matching 8 bases. The CDR3 totals 15 residues. CDR1 is SGHTA, CDR2 FQGNSA, per germline. Trimming took 3 bases from V and 6 from J; bases not matched to a gene: 6. The CDR3 DNA sequence: TGTGCCAGCAGCTTGGCGGCAGGGGGCTATGAAAAACTGTTTTTT. Its protein product is CASSLAAGGYEKLFF.

In its sample, this clonotype was seen a few times. The chain combines TRBV6-2 or TRBV6-3 with TRBJ1-1; D call uncertain. This CDR3 is built from 13 residues. The germline gives CDR1 MNHEY, CDR2 SVGEGT. V lost 1 base and J 1 base, leaving 4 bases between the germline ends. CDR3 nucleotide sequence: TGTGCCAGCAGTTACTTGCGGAACACTGAAGCTTTCTTT. Translating gives CASSYLRNTEAFF.

The chain combines TRBV7-9 with TRBJ2-5, with 7 bases matching TRBD1. The J segment lost 5 bases and the V segment lost 5 bases, leaving 11 bases of the junction unmatched. Germline V gene lookup returns CDR1 SEHNR and CDR2 FQNEAQ (reference sequence). CDR3 size: 15 residues. The chain's CDR3 is CASSHVTGDGETQYF. The CDR3 DNA reads TGTGCCAGCAGCCATGTAACAGGGGATGGTGAGACCCAGTACTTC. Full variable domain (outside the CDR3, taken from reference TRBV7-9 and TRBJ2-5): DTGVSQNPRHKITKRGQNVTFRCDPISEHNRLYWYRQTLGQGPEFLTYFQNEAQLEKSRLLSDRFSAERPKGSFSTLEIQRTEQGDSAMYLCASSHVTGDGETQYFGPGTRLLVL.

This chain joins TRBV6-2 or TRBV6-3 and TRBJ1-1; 7 bases agree with TRBD1. V gave up 7 bases and J gave up 4 bases; unmatched junction bases: 9. Germline CDR1 is MNHEY and CDR2 is SVGEGT. The CDR3 has 14 residues. The CDR3 bases are TGTGCCAGCAACCTAGGGGGCGCGGTCACTGAAGCTTTCTTT. Translated, it gives CASNLGGAVTEAFF.

This clonotype turned up a few times. The chain uses TRBV10-1 and TRBJ2-3; D is tentatively TRBD1 or TRBD2 (6 bases each). This CDR3 contains 14 residues. Deletions cut 2 bases from V and 6 bases from J, with 12 bases between. Germline assignment: CDR1 WNHNN and CDR2 SYGVQD (reference sequence). The CDR3 is CASSEKGGRDTQYF. CDR3 DNA sequence: TGCGCCAGCAGTGAGAAGGGGGGCCGGGATACGCAGTATTTT.

This clonotype appeared a few times. The chain has TRBV11-2 and TRBJ2-7; tentatively, D is TRBD2 (5 bases). V was cut by 1 base and J by 7 bases, with 17 bases left in between. Looked up from germline, CDR1 is SGHAT and CDR2 is FQNNGV. The CDR3 consists of 15 residues. This CDR3 is CASSLVPAPPGEQYF. CDR3 coding DNA: TGTGCCAGCAGCTTAGTTCCCGCCCCCCCGGGGGAGCAGTACTTC.

The gene calls are TRBV28 and TRBJ1-2, with 8 bases matching TRBD1. Germline loops: CDR1 MDHEN, CDR2 SYDVKM. Trimming cost V 10 bases and J 1 base; bases outside gene matches: 2. The CDR3 spans 12 residues. CDR3 sequence: CATGQGNYGYTF. In DNA form, the CDR3 reads TGTGCCACTGGACAGGGTAACTATGGCTACACCTTC.

This chain connects TRBV18 to TRBJ2-2, with TRBD1 matching over 7 bases. V shed 6 bases, J shed 1 base, and the junction held 8 bases outside the gene matches. The CDR3 length is 16 residues. CDR1 is KGHSH and CDR2 is LQKENI in the germline V gene. The CDR3 DNA is TGTGCCAGCTCCCGTCTAGGGGGCGAGAACACCGGGGAGCTGTTTTTT. Its translation: CASSRLGGENTGELFF.

Only a few counts were recorded for this clonotype. The genes are TRBV11-3 and TRBJ1-6; 7 positions agree with TRBD1. Trimming took 3 bases from V and 5 from J; bases not matched to a gene: 4. Looked up from germline, CDR1 is SGHNT and CDR2 is YENEEA. This CDR3 spans 15 amino acids. The CDR3 here is CASSLTGFHNSPLHF. CDR3 nucleotide sequence: TGTGCCAGCAGCTTGACAGGGTTTCATAATTCACCCCTCCACTTT.

V and J are TRBV6-4 and TRBJ1-1, with D unresolved. Deletions cut 2 bases from V and 2 bases from J, with 6 bases between. CDR3 length: 13 amino acids. Germline loops: CDR1 MRHNA, CDR2 SNTAGT. The CDR3 DNA reads TGTGCCAGCAGTGACCAAATAAACACTGAAGCTTTCTTT. This gives the protein CASSDQINTEAFF.

The rearrangement joins TRBV19 to TRBJ2-7; TRBD1 might be the D (6 bases). V lost 5 bases to trimming and J lost 12 bases, with 23 bases between them. CDR1 LNHDA and CDR2 SQIVND come from the germline V gene (reference sequence). This CDR3 contains 14 residues. The CDR3 reads CASSSQGTRSGLYF. As DNA, the CDR3 is TGTGCCAGTAGTTCCCAGGGGACCCGCAGCGGTCTGTACTTC.

The genes are TRBV6-5 and TRBJ2-1; TRBD2 might be the D (7 bases). V lost 0 bases to trimming and J lost 7 bases, with 13 bases between them. The CDR3 sequence is 15 residues long. Germline CDR1 MNHEY, CDR2 SVGAGI. The CDR3 sequence: CASSYSGGARNEQFF. The CDR3 coding sequence is TGTGCCAGCAGTTACTCGGGGGGGGCGAGGAATGAGCAGTTCTTC.

V and J are TRBV5-1 and TRBJ1-2, with 7 bases matching TRBD1. Germline loops: CDR1 SGHRS, CDR2 YFSETQ. The CDR3 extends over 15 amino acids. V shed 4 bases and J 4 bases; nucleotides not matched to a gene: 10. The CDR3: CASSQGQTLLYGYTF. CDR3 nucleotide sequence: TGCGCCAGCAGCCAGGGACAGACCTTACTCTATGGCTACACCTTC.

This clonotype was seen a few times. The chain carries TRBV23-1 and TRBJ1-5; 7 bases align to TRBD1. TRBV23-1 is classed as an ORF, of uncertain function. The CDR3 runs to 17 residues. Trimming took 3 bases from V and 1 from J; bases not matched to a gene: 9. This CDR3 reads CASSHCDRVFSNQPQHF. In nucleotides, the CDR3 is TGCGCCAGCAGTCATTGCGACAGGGTTTTCAGCAATCAGCCCCAGCATTTT.